This TCR beta chain is from a study of T-cell memory formation after mild COVID-19. TCRdb called the 5' RACE reads again in MiXCR, with one record for every CDR3 protein. Of some 130,000 distinct CDR3 sequences listed, more than 15% are singletons. The CDR3 is 17 residues long. The ends lost 3 bases at V and 2 bases at J; junction bases unmatched: 9. This clonotype was counted only a few times. This chain connects TRBV12-3 or TRBV12-4 to TRBJ2-3; 9 nucleotides agree with TRBD1. The sequenced sample consisted of PBMCs or a T cell subset sorted from them (not recorded which). The sequence was obtained from an adult woman who had mild COVID-19 (a few samples of this study predate the infection). Cell type and time point are not known. CDR3 protein: CASSLGPTGGNTDTQYF. The DNA for the CDR3 is TGTGCCAGCAGTTTGGGCCCAACAGGGGGCAACACAGATACGCAGTATTTT.